What follows are 26 T cell receptor beta chains derived from one specimen sequenced in a study of lymphopenia after photon versus proton radiotherapy. Profiling relied on immunoSEQ multiplex PCR, and the TCRdb table lists in-frame clones only, not all of them. Of around 30,000 clones listed, roughly 89% are singletons. The sequencing used peripheral blood, collected from a patient treated with proton-based radiotherapy. These receptors were taken from a woman in her 70s with pancreatic cancer. Some clones in this sample may be carry-over from other donors' samples.

This clone has more than one count but fewer than ten. V and J are TRBV28 and TRBJ1-2; 7 bases are shared with TRBD1. Trimming took 3 bases from V and 1 from J; bases not matched to a gene: 2. CDR3 size: 14 residues. The germline gives CDR1 MDHEN, CDR2 SYDVKM. This chain's CDR3 is CASSFWDSNYGYTF. Written as DNA, the CDR3 is TGTGCCAGCAGTTTCTGGGACAGTAACTATGGCTACACCTTC.

The chain carries TRBV25-1 and TRBJ2-1; D is perhaps TRBD2 (5 bases). With 7 bases removed from V and 1 base from J, the gap between germline ends came to 8 bases. The CDR3 is 13 residues long. Germline CDR1 is MGHDK and CDR2 is SYGVNS. The CDR3 spells CASNGNSYNEQFF. The DNA for the CDR3 is TGTGCCAGCAACGGGAATTCCTACAATGAGCAGTTCTTC.

The V gene is TRBV6-4, the J gene TRBJ1-1, with 8 bases aligning to TRBD1. Looked up from germline, CDR1 is MRHNA and CDR2 is SNTAGT. The V segment lost 6 bases and the J segment 5 bases; nucleotides outside the gene matches: 8. The CDR3 has 14 amino acids. The chain's CDR3 is CASRISQGATEAFF. DNA of the CDR3: TGTGCCAGCAGGATTTCCCAGGGGGCGACTGAAGCTTTCTTT.

V gene TRBV6-1 combines with J gene TRBJ1-2, with 8 bases identical to TRBD1. This CDR3 spans 17 amino acids. Germline trimming cut 2 bases from V and 0 bases from J; bases unmatched to any gene: 8. Per germline, CDR1 MNHNS and CDR2 SASEGT. CDR3 bases: TGTGCCAGCAGTGAACTCAGGGGGCCTACAACTAACTATGGCTACACCTTC. It specifies CASSELRGPTTNYGYTF.

This chain uses TRBV6-7 with TRBJ2-7, with 9 positions matching TRBD1. TRBV6-7 is flagged as an ORF with uncertain function. The V gene end was trimmed by 4 bases and the J gene end by 6 bases; junction bases not matched to a gene: 13. CDR3 length: 16 residues. The CDR3 DNA reads as TGTGCCAGCAGTTCCAAACGAGGGACAGGGTCTATCGAGCAGTACTTC. This encodes CASSSKRGTGSIEQYF.

This chain links TRBV6-5 with TRBJ2-2; the match to TRBD2 covers 8 bases. Germline V gene data show CDR1 as MNHEY and CDR2 as SVGAGI. With V trimmed by 7 bases and J by 3 bases, 7 bases remained unmatched. The CDR3 length is 15 residues. CDR3 nucleotide sequence: TGTGCCAGCACCCCAGCGGGAGAGGACACCGGGGAGCTGTTTTTT. It specifies CASTPAGEDTGELFF.

The V call is TRBV28, the J call TRBJ2-1; D is possibly TRBD2 (6 bases). With 3 bases removed from V and 0 bases from J, the gap between germline ends came to 12 bases. The CDR3 contains 16 residues. From germline, CDR1 is MDHEN and CDR2 SYDVKM. The CDR3 loop is CASSFGGAASYNEQFF. The CDR3 DNA is TGTGCCAGCAGTTTTGGCGGGGCAGCCTCCTACAATGAGCAGTTCTTC.

The chain recombines TRBV7-9 with TRBJ1-4, with D perhaps matching TRBD1 (5 bases). V was shortened by 2 bases and J by 4 bases, with 8 bases between the two germline ends. The CDR3 loop spans 14 amino acids. CDR1 is SEHNR, CDR2 FQNEAQ, per germline (reference sequence). CDR3 coding DNA: TGTGCCAGCAGCTTACAGGGAGTTAATGAAAAACTGTTTTTT. As protein: CASSLQGVNEKLFF. Drawing the rest from reference TRBV7-9 and TRBJ1-4, the complete variable domain is DTGVSQNPRHKITKRGQNVTFRCDPISEHNRLYWYRQTLGQGPEFLTYFQNEAQLEKSRLLSDRFSAERPKGSFSTLEIQRTEQGDSAMYLCASSLQGVNEKLFFGSGTQLSVL.

This clone was seen just once. The CDR3 loop reads CASRQAGGITDTQYF. In DNA, the CDR3 is TGTGCCAGCAGACAAGCGGGAGGAATCACAGATACGCAGTATTTT. J is TRBJ2-3 and V is TRBV27; 9 nucleotides match TRBD2. CDR1 and CDR2 (germline): MNHEY, SMNVEV (reference sequence). This CDR3 contains 15 residues. The V and J ends lost 6 bases and 2 bases, in that order; junction bases with no gene match: 6.

The V call is TRBV28, the J call TRBJ2-6; 8 nucleotides line up with TRBD1. The CDR3 has 17 amino acids. Germline CDR1 is MDHEN and CDR2 is SYDVKM. The V gene end was trimmed by 6 bases and the J gene end by 0 bases; junction bases not matched to a gene: 7. This chain's CDR3 is CASSAGTGYSGANVLTF. CDR3 nucleotide sequence: TGTGCCAGCAGCGCCGGGACAGGTTACTCTGGGGCCAACGTCCTGACTTTC.

This chain uses TRBV7-6 with TRBJ2-1; 9 bases are shared with TRBD2. Looked up from germline, CDR1 is SGHVS and CDR2 is FNYEAQ. V was clipped by 4 bases and J by 5 bases; unmatched bases: 9. The CDR3 extends over 16 amino acids. The CDR3 spells CASSSGTRTSDNEQFF. The CDR3 bases are TGTGCCAGCAGCTCCGGAACCCGGACTAGCGACAATGAGCAGTTCTTC.

This rearrangement joins TRBV6-5 to TRBJ2-2, with TRBD2 matching over 7 bases. Germline V lookup: CDR1 MNHEY, CDR2 SVGAGI. The CDR3 length is 14 residues. The ends lost 2 bases at V and 8 bases at J; junction bases unmatched: 5. The CDR3 DNA follows: TGTGCCAGCAGTTACCGCCCACTAGCGGGGGAGCTGTTTTTT. Amino acid sequence: CASSYRPLAGELFF.

The V call is TRBV6-5, the J call TRBJ1-2; the D gene is possibly TRBD1 (5 bases). Trimming shortened V by 2 bases and J by 0 bases, and 7 bases separated the two germline ends. Germline-derived CDR1 and CDR2 are MNHEY and SVGAGI. The CDR3 runs 14 residues. CDR3 residues: CASSYRGPNYGYTF. CDR3 nucleotides: TGTGCCAGCAGTTACAGGGGTCCTAACTATGGCTACACCTTC.

CDR3 in amino acids: CASSRDRGFGYTF. CDR3 in DNA: TGTGCCAGCAGTCGGGACAGGGGGTTTGGCTACACCTTC. The chain combines TRBV27 with TRBJ1-2, with TRBD1 matching 11 bases. CDR3 size: 13 residues. V shed 5 bases, J shed 7 bases, and the junction held 3 bases outside the gene matches. Per germline, CDR1 MNHEY and CDR2 SMNVEV (reference sequence).

The rearrangement joins TRBV15 to TRBJ2-6; no reliable D call. The CDR3 is 20 amino acids. Per germline, CDR1 LNHNV and CDR2 YYDKDF (reference sequence). V was clipped by 0 bases and J by 0 bases, with 18 bases between them. The CDR3 here is CATSRDTLRQLSSGANVLTF. CDR3 bases: TGTGCCACCAGCAGAGATACCCTGAGGCAGCTCAGCTCTGGGGCCAACGTCCTGACTTTC.

V and J are TRBV2 and TRBJ1-1; no firm D call. Trimming left V 4 bases short and J 5 bases short, with 11 bases between. The CDR3 is 13 residues long. Germline CDR1 and CDR2: SNHLY and FYNNEI. CDR3 DNA: TGTGCCAGCAGTGCCCAGATCTATACTGAAGCTTTCTTT. This translates into CASSAQIYTEAFF.

J is TRBJ2-3 and V is TRBV7-2, with D unclear. The V end lost 4 bases, the J end lost 3 bases, and 14 bases lay between the germline ends. The CDR3 is made up of 15 amino acids. The germline CDR1 and CDR2 sequences are SGHTA and FQGNSA. DNA for the CDR3: TGTGCCAGCAGCTCTGGCTCGTTAGTGACAGATACGCAGTATTTT. Translation gives CASSSGSLVTDTQYF.

The chain employs TRBV6-5 and TRBJ1-1, with D possibly matching TRBD1 (5 bases). V was shortened by 0 bases and J by 7 bases, with 9 bases between the two germline ends. The CDR3 contains 13 residues. Germline lookup yields CDR1 MNHEY and CDR2 SVGAGI. CDR3 bases: TGTGCCAGCAGTTACTCGAGGGGTGGTGAAGCTTTCTTT. Amino acid sequence: CASSYSRGGEAFF.

The V gene is TRBV5-1, the J gene TRBJ1-4, with D possibly being TRBD1 (6 bases). Germline lookup yields CDR1 SGHRS and CDR2 YFSETQ. V lost 2 bases, J lost 0 bases, and 17 bases lay in between. The CDR3 totals 18 residues. The CDR3 protein is CASSFTGSWGATNEKLFF. The DNA of the CDR3 is TGCGCCAGCAGCTTTACAGGGAGCTGGGGGGCAACTAATGAAAAACTGTTTTTT.

This chain uses TRBV7-9 with TRBJ2-1; 10 bases map to TRBD2. Germline V gene sequence: CDR1 SEHNR, CDR2 FQNEAQ (reference sequence). Trimming took 8 bases from V and 6 from J; bases not matched to a gene: 7. The CDR3 has 14 amino acids. Written as DNA, the CDR3 is TGTGCCAGCGGGGGGAGCGGGAGGGCCAATGAGCAGTTCTTC. It is translated as CASGGSGRANEQFF.

This clone is medium-sized in the sample. The chain employs TRBV7-9 and TRBJ2-1; 7 bases are a match to TRBD1. CDR3 length equals 15 residues. The V gene's germline CDR1 is SEHNR and CDR2 FQNEAQ (reference sequence). With V trimmed by 4 bases and J by 6 bases, 9 bases remained unmatched. The CDR3 here is CASSSDRAAGNEQFF. The CDR3 region has the DNA TGTGCCAGCAGCTCAGACAGGGCAGCAGGCAATGAGCAGTTCTTC.

CDR3 bases: TGTGCCAGTAGTAGCCGGACAGGTGGGAGCACTGAAGCTTTCTTT. Its translation: CASSSRTGGSTEAFF. The chain couples TRBV19 to TRBJ1-1, with TRBD1 identical over 7 bases. This CDR3 has 15 amino acids. V gave up 4 bases and J gave up 4 bases; unmatched junction bases: 9. The germline CDR1 and CDR2 sequences are LNHDA and SQIVND (reference sequence). Using reference TRBV19 and TRBJ1-1 for the parts outside the CDR3, the full variable domain is DGGITQSPKYLFRKEGQNVTLSCEQNLNHDAMYWYRQDPGQGLRLIYYSQIVNDFQKGDIAEGYSVSREKKESFPLTVTSAQKNPTAFYLCASSSRTGGSTEAFFGQGTRLTVV.

This clone was recorded once. This sequence joins TRBV18 and TRBJ1-1, with D hard to call. V lost 0 bases, J lost 1 base, and 9 bases lay in between. Germline V gene data show CDR1 as KGHSH and CDR2 as LQKENI. The CDR3 is 15 amino acids. In DNA, the CDR3 is TGTGCCAGCTCACCACCTGGGGTCGGGAACACTGAAGCTTTCTTT. It encodes CASSPPGVGNTEAFF.

This chain joins TRBV5-1 and TRBJ1-1; D unresolved. Trimming cost V 2 bases and J 4 bases, with 12 bases left between them. CDR1 is SGHRS and CDR2 is YFSETQ in the germline V gene. The CDR3 has 14 amino acids. The CDR3 nucleotides are TGCGCCAGCAGCTTCAGTCCGGATAGCACTGAAGCTTTCTTT. Its translation is CASSFSPDSTEAFF.

This clone appeared a single time. The germline gene is not matched at one end of the junction; a read error may be the cause. Here the CDR3 reads CAISEFAGSTEAFF. The CDR3 DNA sequence: TGTGCCATCAGCGAGTTTGCGGGTAGTACTGAAGCTTTCTTT. The chain carries TRBV10-3 and TRBJ1-1; no clear D gene. The CDR3 is made up of 14 amino acids. Germline CDR1 and CDR2: ENHRY and SYGVKD.

The J gene is TRBJ2-1, the V gene TRBV9; D assignment may be TRBD1 or TRBD2 (5 bases each). Trimming took off 3 bases at V and 0 bases at J, with 19 bases between the two ends. The CDR3 has 18 residues. CDR1 and CDR2 from the germline V gene are SGDLS and YYNGEE. This chain's CDR3 is CASSGDTTGTSSYNEQFF. As DNA, the CDR3 is TGTGCCAGCAGCGGAGATACGACCGGGACCAGCTCCTACAATGAGCAGTTCTTC.